Below, 22 T cell receptor beta chains from the same sample are listed, as sequenced in a study of shared clonotypes between healthy human individuals. Measured with immunoSEQ multiplex PCR; TCRdb has only the in-frame clones, and not every one. This sample has 550,000 to 700,000 clones, with roughly 73% found just once. Sequencing was carried out using memory CD4+ T cells sorted from blood. As for subset: CD45RA-negative fraction. Receptors were obtained from a woman aged 25 to 45 in good health.

This clone was counted between two and nine times. The J gene is TRBJ2-7, the V gene TRBV19, with no clear D. The V end lost 7 bases, the J end lost 2 bases, and 9 bases lay between the germline ends. CDR3 length: 12 amino acids. Germline CDR1 is LNHDA and CDR2 is SQIVND (reference sequence). CDR3 nucleotides: TGTGCCAGTATATTCAGCGCCTACGAGCAGTACTTC. This translates into CASIFSAYEQYF.

The sample holds a few counts of this clone. This sequence joins TRBV30 and TRBJ2-2, with 11 bases fitting TRBD2. The CDR3 extends over 15 amino acids. CDR1 and CDR2 (germline): GTSNPN, SVGIG (reference sequence). V gave up 3 bases and J gave up 4 bases; unmatched junction bases: 4. The DNA for the CDR3 is TGTGCCTGGAGAGGGACTAGCGGAATCACCGGGGAGCTGTTTTTT. Amino acids: CAWRGTSGITGELFF.

This chain connects TRBV19 to TRBJ2-5; D ambiguous. Germline values: CDR1 LNHDA, CDR2 SQIVND (reference sequence). V lost 6 bases and J 5 bases, leaving 10 bases between the germline ends. The CDR3 covers 12 residues. The DNA of the CDR3 is TGTGCCAGTAGCGGGTCCGGGGAGACCCAGTACTTC. It codes for CASSGSGETQYF.

The rearrangement uses TRBV4-1 and TRBJ2-3; D gene uncertain. Germline values: CDR1 MGHRA, CDR2 YSYEKL. CDR3 length equals 16 residues. Trimming removed 4 bases at V and 4 bases at J, with 18 bases between. The CDR3 DNA follows: TGCGCCAGCAGCCCTGTACCAACGGGTCGCCCAGATACGCAGTATTTT. Translated, it gives CASSPVPTGRPDTQYF.

CDR3 nucleotides: TGTGCCAGCAGTGAATCGGCGACAGCAAAACTGTTTTTT. It yields the protein CASSESATAKLFF. The genes are TRBV25-1 and TRBJ1-4, with D tentatively TRBD1 (5 bases). Germline values: CDR1 MGHDK, CDR2 SYGVNS. The V end was cut by 1 base, the J end by 10 bases, with 10 bases between. CDR3 length equals 13 residues.

The chain joins TRBV18 to TRBJ1-4; D unclear. The CDR3 extends over 14 amino acids. CDR1 and CDR2 from the germline V gene are KGHSH and LQKENI. V lost 3 bases and J 7 bases, leaving 12 bases between the germline ends. The CDR3 coding sequence is TGTGCCAGCTCACCCTTACAGAATCGTGAAAAACTGTTTTTT. Translation gives CASSPLQNREKLFF.

V gene TRBV10-3 combines with J gene TRBJ1-1; 10 positions agree with TRBD1. The junction had 11 bases not matched to a gene; V was cut back by 10 bases and J by 3 bases. From germline, CDR1 is ENHRY and CDR2 SYGVKD. The CDR3 runs 15 residues. The CDR3, as DNA: TGTGCCACCGGACAGGGGGTAACGATGTACACTGAAGCTTTCTTT. It specifies CATGQGVTMYTEAFF.

The chain carries TRBV27 and TRBJ1-1; D is uncertain. Germline CDR1 MNHEY, CDR2 SMNVEV (reference sequence). CDR3 size: 13 residues. V was clipped by 8 bases and J by 4 bases, with 14 bases between them. CDR3 coding DNA: TGTGCCAGCCAAATGGGGATTGTCACTGAAGCTTTCTTT. Residues: CASQMGIVTEAFF.

This clone was detected only a few times. The V gene is TRBV7-2, the J gene TRBJ1-6; the match to TRBD1 covers 7 bases. Unmatched junction bases numbered 2, after V lost 5 bases and J lost 4 bases. CDR1 and CDR2 from the germline V gene are SGHTA and FQGNSA. The CDR3 sequence is 14 residues long. The CDR3 coding sequence is TGTGCCAGCAGCCCGGGACAGTATAATTCACCCCTCCACTTT. Amino acids: CASSPGQYNSPLHF. Drawing the rest from reference TRBV7-2 and TRBJ1-6, the complete variable domain is GAGVSQSPSNKVTEKGKDVELRCDPISGHTALYWYRQSLGQGLEFLIYFQGNSAPDKSGLPSDRFSAERTGGSVSTLTIQRTQQEDSAVYLCASSPGQYNSPLHFGNGTRLTVT.

This clone showed up many times. The genes are TRBV5-1 and TRBJ2-1; weak D call: TRBD2 (6 bases). Trimming took off 7 bases at V and 5 bases at J, with 10 bases between the two ends. The CDR3 totals 12 residues. Germline V gene lookup returns CDR1 SGHRS and CDR2 YFSETQ. CDR3 nucleotide sequence: TGCGCCAGCGGCGGGACTGACAATGAGCAGTTCTTC. As protein: CASGGTDNEQFF.

The chain carries TRBV5-1 and TRBJ2-1; tentatively, D is TRBD1 or TRBD2 (6 bases each). Germline loops: CDR1 SGHRS, CDR2 YFSETQ. Trimming stripped 2 bases from V and 4 bases from J, with 13 bases between. This CDR3 has 15 residues. The CDR3 DNA is TGCGCCAGCAGCTTATTAGTAGGGGGGTACAATGAGCAGTTCTTC. It yields the protein CASSLLVGGYNEQFF.

The chain is built from TRBV6-1 and TRBJ2-1; 8 nucleotides line up with TRBD2. Germline CDR1 reads MNHNS; CDR2 reads SASEGT. The ends lost 4 bases at V and 7 bases at J; junction bases unmatched: 9. The CDR3 is 15 amino acids. In DNA, the CDR3 is TGTGCCAGCAGTGCGACGAGCGGGAGTTGGAATGAGCAGTTCTTC. Amino acids: CASSATSGSWNEQFF.

The chain combines TRBV7-2 with TRBJ1-2, with D possibly TRBD1 on 6 matching bases. Trimming cost V 4 bases and J 1 base, with 13 bases left between them. In germline, CDR1 is SGHTA, CDR2 FQGNSA. The CDR3 runs 15 residues. CDR3 in DNA: TGTGCCAGCAGCTCGCCAGGGGTCTTTAACTATGGCTACACCTTC. This codes for CASSSPGVFNYGYTF.

The chain recombines TRBV27 with TRBJ2-7; TRBD2 matches at 11 bases. Trimming removed 5 bases from V and 4 bases from J; junction bases left unmatched: 7. The CDR3 is 15 amino acids. Germline V CDR1 and CDR2: MNHEY, SMNVEV (reference sequence). The CDR3 sequence: CASSPRGTSGYEQYF. The CDR3, as DNA: TGTGCCAGCAGTCCCCGTGGGACTAGCGGATACGAGCAGTACTTC.

The CDR3 DNA sequence: TGTGCCAGCAGCCGAACAGGGACCTACTATGGCTACACCTTC. This sequence encodes CASSRTGTYYGYTF. The rearrangement links TRBV11-2 to TRBJ1-2, with D possibly matching TRBD1 (6 bases). This CDR3 spans 14 amino acids. The V end lost 5 bases, the J end lost 3 bases, and 13 bases lay between the germline ends. Germline CDR1 is SGHAT and CDR2 is FQNNGV.

About this clone itself: This sample includes further DNA sequences coding for the same CDR3. The chain is built from TRBV5-1 and TRBJ2-3; a possible D gene is TRBD2 (6 bases). The germline V gene encodes CDR1 SGHRS and CDR2 YFSETQ. This CDR3 is built from 15 residues. Trimming stripped 3 bases from V and 1 base from J, with 12 bases between. CDR3 in amino acids: CASSSGGFGTDTQYF. The CDR3 nucleotides read TGCGCCAGCAGCTCCGGGGGTTTCGGCACAGATACGCAGTATTTT.

V and J are TRBV7-9 and TRBJ2-3; D remains ambiguous. Per germline, CDR1 SEHNR and CDR2 FQNEAQ (reference sequence). The CDR3 loop spans 12 amino acids. Trimming left V 4 bases short and J 5 bases short, with 7 bases between. The CDR3 is CASSYSGDTQYF. DNA for the CDR3: TGTGCCAGCAGCTACTCGGGAGATACGCAGTATTTT.

The chain has TRBV28 and TRBJ2-7; TRBD1 might be the D (6 bases). The CDR3 contains 14 residues. In germline, CDR1 is MDHEN, CDR2 SYDVKM. V lost 2 bases and J 3 bases, leaving 11 bases between the germline ends. The CDR3 loop is CASSLTGKVYEQYF. The CDR3 DNA follows: TGTGCCAGCAGTTTAACAGGGAAAGTCTACGAGCAGTACTTC.

The chain uses TRBV6-6 and TRBJ2-3; either TRBD1 or TRBD2 may supply D (6 bases each). Germline V lookup: CDR1 MNHNY, CDR2 SVGAGI (reference sequence). The ends were cut back, 2 bases at V and 6 bases at J, with 12 bases in the middle. The CDR3 is 14 residues long. This chain's CDR3 is CASSYDRGRDTQYF. The CDR3 DNA is TGTGCCAGCAGTTACGACCGGGGGCGGGATACGCAGTATTTT.

In this sample, this clone turned up a few times. The chain combines TRBV29-1 with TRBJ2-1; 7 bases are shared with TRBD2. The CDR3 extends over 14 amino acids. The trim removed 6 bases at V and 2 bases at J, leaving 7 bases unmatched. CDR1 SQVTM and CDR2 ANQGSEA come from the germline V gene. This CDR3 reads CSVSGGGTYNEQFF. The DNA of the CDR3 is TGCAGCGTCTCGGGGGGAGGCACCTACAATGAGCAGTTCTTC.

The count of this clone is one. The chain uses TRBV28 and TRBJ2-3, with D maybe TRBD2 (6 bases). Germline values: CDR1 MDHEN, CDR2 SYDVKM. This CDR3 is 15 amino acids long. V lost 1 base to trimming and J lost 0 bases, with 8 bases between them. The DNA for the CDR3 is TGTGCCAGCAGTTTATCCGGGACTAGCACAGATACGCAGTATTTT. Its protein product is CASSLSGTSTDTQYF.

The chain couples TRBV10-3 to TRBJ2-6, with 11 bases that match TRBD1. The V segment lost 5 bases and the J segment 0 bases; nucleotides outside the gene matches: 9. CDR1 and CDR2 (germline): ENHRY, SYGVKD. The CDR3 is made up of 19 amino acids. CDR3 nucleotides: TGTGCCATCAGTCAAGGGACAGGGGGGGGCCCCTCTGGGGCCAACGTCCTGACTTTC. Amino acid sequence: CAISQGTGGGPSGANVLTF.